This entry lists 12 T cell receptor beta chains sequenced from one sample in a study of CD8 T cells in ankylosing spondylitis. Their antigen targets remain unknown. The study's findings and limits: Apparently characteristic of ankylosing spondylitis blood was a TCR beta motif (eight highly homologous variants).

TCRdb re-called the 5' RACE reads with MiXCR, one entry per CDR3 protein. Among fewer than 450,000 distinct CDR3 sequences listed, more than 15% were seen once. Specimen: blood, either unsorted or a sorted T cell fraction (not recorded which). The receptor set was obtained from a male donor with ankylosing spondylitis.

There are many counts of this clonotype. This chain links TRBV20-1 with TRBJ2-7, with D perhaps matching TRBD2 (5 bases). Germline CDR1 reads DFQATT; CDR2 reads SNEGSKA (reference sequence). The V end lost 2 bases, the J end lost 0 bases, and 5 bases lay between the germline ends. This CDR3 is 12 amino acids long. This CDR3 reads CSARTSSYEQYF. CDR3 nucleotide sequence: TGCAGTGCTAGAACTAGCTCCTACGAGCAGTACTTC.

This clonotype was picked up a small number of times. This sequence joins TRBV4-1 and TRBJ1-1, with D unclear. The germline V gene has CDR1 MGHRA and CDR2 YSYEKL. V was pared by 5 bases and J by 4 bases, with 14 bases between. The CDR3 runs 14 residues. The CDR3 here is CASSFRQDPTEAFF. In DNA form, the CDR3 reads TGCGCCAGCAGCTTCCGACAAGACCCCACTGAAGCTTTCTTT.

The rearrangement joins TRBV6-2 or TRBV6-3 to TRBJ1-2; no reliable D call. Looked up from germline, CDR1 is MNHEY and CDR2 is SVGEGT. V was shortened by 5 bases and J by 7 bases, with 8 bases between the two germline ends. This CDR3 contains 11 residues. In nucleotides, the CDR3 is TGTGCCAGCAGTGGGTATGGTGGCTACACCTTC. This translates into CASSGYGGYTF.

This clonotype was observed a few times. V is TRBV15 and J is TRBJ2-1; perhaps D is TRBD1 or TRBD2 (9 bases each). The V and J ends lost 1 base and 0 bases respectively, with 22 bases between them. CDR3 length equals 20 residues. Germline V lookup: CDR1 LNHNV, CDR2 YYDKDF (reference sequence). CDR3 DNA sequence: TGTGCCACCAGCAGAGCGAGACAGGGGGGTAGCGGGAGCTCCTACAATGAGCAGTTCTTC. This codes for CATSRARQGGSGSSYNEQFF.

V gene TRBV7-8 combines with J gene TRBJ2-1; 11 bases map to TRBD2. Germline values: CDR1 SGHVS, CDR2 FQNEAQ. The CDR3 loop spans 18 amino acids. V lost 4 bases to trimming and J lost 6 bases; unmatched junction nucleotides: 14. The CDR3 region is CASSSRGTSGGWANEQFF. DNA for the CDR3: TGTGCCAGCAGCTCCAGGGGGACTAGCGGAGGTTGGGCCAATGAGCAGTTCTTC.

The V gene is TRBV9, the J gene TRBJ2-1; D possibly uses TRBD1 or TRBD2 (5 bases each). V was clipped by 0 bases and J by 10 bases, with 8 bases between them. CDR3 size: 12 residues. Per the germline V gene, CDR1 is SGDLS and CDR2 is YYNGEE. As DNA, the CDR3 is TGTGCCAGCAGCGTAGGGGGGAAGGAGCAGTTCTTC. Translation: CASSVGGKEQFF.

This clonotype was seen a few times. CDR3 coding DNA: TGTGCCAGCAGTGAAGCGCGGCAGGGTCAGTCACCCCTCCACTTT. It yields the protein CASSEARQGQSPLHF. The rearrangement uses TRBV6-1 and TRBJ1-6, with D maybe TRBD1 (5 bases). Deletions cut 0 bases from V and 10 bases from J, with 13 bases between. The CDR3 loop spans 15 amino acids. Germline loops: CDR1 MNHNS, CDR2 SASEGT.

This clonotype was found many times. The rearrangement joins TRBV29-1 to TRBJ2-7; D is ambiguous. CDR3 length: 11 residues. Germline lookup yields CDR1 SQVTM and CDR2 ANQGSEA. Deletions cut 5 bases from V and 0 bases from J, with 5 bases between. The CDR3 reads CSVQSSYEQYF. In DNA form, the CDR3 reads TGCAGCGTTCAGAGCTCCTACGAGCAGTACTTC.

The V call is TRBV30, the J call TRBJ2-5; the match to TRBD1 covers 8 bases. The trim removed 0 bases at V and 5 bases at J, leaving 8 bases unmatched. CDR3 length: 15 residues. Germline V gene sequence: CDR1 GTSNPN, CDR2 SVGIG (reference sequence). For the CDR3, the DNA is TGTGCCTGGAGTGTAGTCCAGGGGGCGGCGGAGACCCAGTACTTC. Protein: CAWSVVQGAAETQYF.

The chain combines TRBV7-3 with TRBJ1-1, with TRBD1 identical over 8 bases. J gave up 7 bases and V 5 bases, and 6 bases lay outside the gene matches. The CDR3 spans 13 residues. The V gene's germline CDR1 is SGHTA and CDR2 FQGTGA. The CDR3 is CASSAQQGVEAFF. In DNA form, the CDR3 reads TGTGCCAGCAGCGCTCAACAGGGGGTTGAAGCTTTCTTT.

This clonotype was seen more than once but under ten times. A read error may account for a junction end that differs from germline. The J gene is TRBJ1-1, the V gene TRBV7-2; D gene unclear. CDR1 and CDR2 (germline): SGHTA, FQGNSA. This CDR3 has 13 residues. Here the CDR3 reads CASSPHPSREVFF. The CDR3, as DNA: TGTGCCAGCAGCCCCCATCCATCGAGAGAAGTTTTCTTT.

The V gene is TRBV6-6, the J gene TRBJ1-3; 7 bases agree with TRBD1. This CDR3 comprises 13 residues. V was pared by 8 bases and J by 7 bases, with 8 bases of the junction left unmatched. The germline CDR1 and CDR2 sequences are MNHNY and SVGAGI (reference sequence). DNA for the CDR3: TGTGCCAGCGAAAACAGGGGCGCGAACACCATATATTTT. Protein sequence: CASENRGANTIYF.